This T cell receptor (beta chain) comes out of a study of memory CD4+ T cells and cytomegalovirus serostatus. Study-level background: Donors were healthy Belgian adults, 9 or 10 CMV seropositive and 20 to 25 seronegative.

A remark on this clone: Antigen unknown.

In the source study's methods: Out-of-frame sequences were removed, leaving roughly 2,200,000 distinct TCRbeta sequences. TCRdb keeps only in-frame clones here, not all; method: immunoSEQ multiplex PCR. The D gene and trimming were derived from the DNA, and the V and J assignments and clone size from that table. Of 41,000 or so clones listed, about 85% were seen once; the top ten hold roughly 0.87%. Study-wide results and limits: A US-trained random forest predicted CMV serostatus with median AUC around 0.9. Of 150 to 200 reported CMV TCRbeta sequences, roughly 67 were found in memory CD4+ repertoires.

The sort gate was single viable CD3+CD4+CD8-CD45RO+ cells for memory CD4+ T cells. J was trimmed by 8 bases and V by 6 bases; bases with no gene match: 12. The germline gives CDR1 MNHEY, CDR2 SVGAGI. The CDR3 is made up of 15 amino acids. The material sequenced was memory CD4+ T cells from blood. This TCR derives from an adult in good health and CMV-seronegative. The chain uses TRBV6-5 and TRBJ2-3, with TRBD2 matching over 9 bases. CDR3 region: CASREGLAGTPTQYF. CDR3 in DNA: TGTGCCAGCAGGGAGGGGCTAGCGGGGACCCCTACGCAGTATTTT.